These 28 T cell receptor beta chains were sequenced from one sample in a study of technical replicates of blood from several donors (dated by TCRdb to between 2016 and 2019). To prepare the library, the immunoSEQ multiplex PCR assay was applied. TCRdb provides this immuneACCESS table in a form limited to in-frame rearrangements. Some clones are lacking; in checked studies, under half of them reflect an unresolved V gene, and why the rest are absent is not known. This sample comprises nearly 80,000 clones, 85% to 95% of them detected only once. The ten largest clones capture approximately 0.4% of the sample. The sequenced sample was T cells isolated from PBMCs. These receptors were taken from a human donor in good health.

The gene calls are TRBV7-2 and TRBJ2-7; D uncertain. Germline-derived CDR1 and CDR2 are SGHTA and FQGNSA. Trimming removed 7 bases at V and 3 bases at J, with 10 bases between. The CDR3 is made up of 12 amino acids. The CDR3 DNA follows: TGTGCCAGCAACTACGGAAGCTACGAGCAGTACTTC. Its protein is CASNYGSYEQYF.

The chain has TRBV6-5 and TRBJ2-5, with TRBD1 identical over 11 bases. The V segment lost 6 bases and the J segment 7 bases; nucleotides outside the gene matches: 10. The CDR3 is 15 residues long. Germline V gene lookup returns CDR1 MNHEY and CDR2 SVGAGI. This CDR3 is CASSIAGTGGWTQYF. CDR3 sequence (DNA): TGTGCCAGCAGCATAGCCGGGACAGGGGGATGGACCCAGTACTTC.

The CDR3 is CASSRTRADNEQFF. In DNA, the CDR3 is TGTGCCAGCAGCCGGACTAGAGCCGACAATGAGCAGTTCTTC. This chain links TRBV2 with TRBJ2-1; 7 nucleotides line up with TRBD2. The CDR3 extends over 14 amino acids. Germline-derived CDR1 and CDR2 are SNHLY and FYNNEI. The junction had 7 bases not matched to a gene; V was cut back by 6 bases and J by 5 bases.

The genes are TRBV30 and TRBJ1-2; weak D call: TRBD1 (6 bases). Germline-derived CDR1 and CDR2 are GTSNPN and SVGIG (reference sequence). The V gene lost 5 bases and the J gene lost 0 bases, with 7 bases spanning the gap. CDR3 length: 12 amino acids. As DNA, the CDR3 is TGTGCCTGGGCAGGGGCTAACTATGGCTACACCTTC. It encodes CAWAGANYGYTF.

The chain recombines TRBV5-5 with TRBJ1-1, with a weak D call TRBD1 (5 bases). Germline V CDR1 and CDR2: SGHKS, YYEKEE (reference sequence). The V and J ends lost 2 bases and 1 base respectively, with 9 bases between them. The length of the CDR3 is 14 residues. CDR3 in DNA: TGTGCCAGCAGCTTTGCGGACAAGAACACTGAAGCTTTCTTT. It translates to CASSFADKNTEAFF.

The chain couples TRBV4-2 to TRBJ2-1; no clear D gene. Per the germline V gene, CDR1 is LGHNA and CDR2 is YNFKEQ. Trimming pared 1 base from V and 7 bases from J, leaving 5 bases between. The CDR3 is 12 amino acids. This CDR3 reads CASSQVVNEQFF. The CDR3 DNA reads as TGTGCCAGCAGCCAAGTAGTGAATGAGCAGTTCTTC.

This CDR3 is CASRGGGQGNYEQYF. CDR3 in DNA: TGTGCCAGCAGGGGAGGGGGGCAGGGGAACTACGAGCAGTACTTC. The V gene is TRBV28, the J gene TRBJ2-7, with a possible D match to TRBD2 (7 bases). This CDR3 is built from 15 residues. Germline values: CDR1 MDHEN, CDR2 SYDVKM. The V end lost 6 bases, the J end lost 3 bases, and 18 bases lay between the germline ends.

A single count supports this clone. The gene calls are TRBV27 and TRBJ2-3; D is undetermined. Per the germline V gene, CDR1 is MNHEY and CDR2 is SMNVEV (reference sequence). This CDR3 spans 15 amino acids. Between the trimmed V and J ends, which lost 4 bases and 0 bases, there was a span of 11 bases. The CDR3 nucleotides read TGTGCCAGCAGTTCCAACAATTGGAGCACAGATACGCAGTATTTT. This gives the protein CASSSNNWSTDTQYF.

The chain combines TRBV6-5 with TRBJ2-1, with 15 bases fitting TRBD2. The CDR3 consists of 15 residues. The J segment lost 7 bases and the V segment lost 6 bases, leaving 4 bases of the junction unmatched. The V gene's germline CDR1 is MNHEY and CDR2 SVGAGI. CDR3 in DNA: TGTGCCAGCAGGCCGGGACTAGCGGGAGGAAATGAGCAGTTCTTC. Protein sequence: CASRPGLAGGNEQFF.

V and J are TRBV21-1 and TRBJ1-4; the table's TRBD1 call for D was not verified on the DNA. TRBV21-1 is recorded as a pseudogene. The CDR3 is 13 residues long. The CDR3 DNA follows: TGTGCCAGTGGGACAACAACTAATGAAAAACTGTTTTTT. Amino acids: CASGTTTNEKLFF.

The chain couples TRBV28 to TRBJ2-3, with 7 bases that match TRBD1. Germline V gene lookup returns CDR1 MDHEN and CDR2 SYDVKM. With V trimmed by 6 bases and J by 5 bases, 8 bases remained unmatched. The CDR3 has 14 residues. The CDR3: CASRRQGSIDTQYF. The CDR3 nucleotides are TGTGCCAGCAGACGACAGGGTTCCATAGATACGCAGTATTTT.

CDR3: CATSRDRGTDTQYF. In nucleotides, the CDR3 is TGTGCCACCAGCAGAGATAGGGGGACAGATACGCAGTATTTT. The gene calls are TRBV15 and TRBJ2-3, with D maybe TRBD1 (6 bases). The CDR3 is 14 residues long. V lost 0 bases, J lost 3 bases, and 7 bases lay in between. Per the germline V gene, CDR1 is LNHNV and CDR2 is YYDKDF (reference sequence). The entire variable domain, with the rest obtained from reference TRBV15 and TRBJ2-3, is as follows: DAMVIQNPRYQVTQFGKPVTLSCSQTLNHNVMYWYQQKSSQAPKLLFHYYDKDFNNEADTPDNFQSRRPNTSFCFLDIRSPGLGDTAMYLCATSRDRGTDTQYFGPGTRLTVL.

This chain connects TRBV7-9 to TRBJ2-1, with 7 bases fitting TRBD2. This CDR3 region has 15 residues. Germline CDR1 SEHNR, CDR2 FQNEAQ (reference sequence). V trimming: 2 bases; J trimming: 3 bases; junction bases outside the gene matches: 4. The CDR3 bases are TGTGCCAGCAGCTTATTAGCGGGTGTCTACAATGAGCAGTTCTTC. As protein: CASSLLAGVYNEQFF.

CDR3 sequence reads: CAIRETSGDYEQYF. The CDR3 coding sequence is TGTGCCATCAGGGAGACTAGCGGGGACTACGAGCAGTACTTC. The chain recombines TRBV10-3 with TRBJ2-7; 11 nucleotides agree with TRBD2. Germline CDR1 is ENHRY and CDR2 is SYGVKD. V lost 6 bases to trimming and J lost 3 bases; unmatched junction nucleotides: 4. This CDR3 has 14 residues.

This chain connects TRBV7-2 to TRBJ1-5, with 12 positions matching TRBD1. With 4 bases clipped from V and 6 bases from J, the junction kept 7 bases outside the gene matches. The germline V gene encodes CDR1 SGHTA and CDR2 FQGNSA. This CDR3 comprises 16 residues. CDR3 in amino acids: CASSSSGTGGGQPQHF. CDR3 bases: TGTGCCAGCAGCTCCTCCGGGACAGGGGGCGGTCAGCCCCAGCATTTT.

The rearrangement joins TRBV30 to TRBJ2-1; 9 nucleotides line up with TRBD2. The V gene end was trimmed by 0 bases and the J gene end by 4 bases; junction bases not matched to a gene: 10. CDR3 length: 17 residues. Per germline, CDR1 GTSNPN and CDR2 SVGIG (reference sequence). The CDR3 is CAWSVQRTSGRYNEQFF. As DNA, the CDR3 is TGTGCCTGGAGTGTACAAAGAACTAGCGGGCGTTACAATGAGCAGTTCTTC.

The V gene is TRBV7-3, the J gene TRBJ2-3, with 11 positions matching TRBD2. The V segment lost 5 bases and the J segment 8 bases; nucleotides outside the gene matches: 3. This CDR3 is built from 13 residues. Germline lookup yields CDR1 SGHTA and CDR2 FQGTGA. The chain's CDR3 is CASSQGLAVTQYF. The CDR3, as DNA: TGTGCCAGCAGCCAGGGACTAGCGGTTACGCAGTATTTT.

This sequence joins TRBV9 and TRBJ2-7; the match to TRBD2 covers 10 bases. J was trimmed by 4 bases and V by 2 bases; bases with no gene match: 3. CDR1 is SGDLS and CDR2 is YYNGEE in the germline V gene. This CDR3 has 14 residues. In DNA form, the CDR3 reads TGTGCCAGCAGCGTGGGTAGCGGGAGGTACGAGCAGTACTTC. This encodes CASSVGSGRYEQYF.

The table lists this clone with a few counts. The chain is built from TRBV11-3 and TRBJ2-1, with 12 positions matching TRBD2. V was clipped by 5 bases and J by 10 bases; unmatched bases: 6. The length of the CDR3 is 14 residues. The germline CDR1 and CDR2 sequences are SGHNT and YENEEA. The CDR3 reads CASSPGLAGKEQFF. The CDR3 coding sequence is TGTGCCAGCAGCCCCGGACTAGCGGGAAAGGAGCAGTTCTTC.

This chain uses TRBV6-5 with TRBJ1-3; D is undetermined. Trimming removed 8 bases at V and 0 bases at J, with 11 bases between. Per germline, CDR1 MNHEY and CDR2 SVGAGI. The CDR3 totals 14 residues. The CDR3 region is CASGRMSSGNTIYF. The CDR3 DNA follows: TGTGCCAGCGGGCGTATGAGCTCTGGAAACACCATATATTTT.

The V and J genes are TRBV6-5 and TRBJ2-5; no reliable D call. The germline V and J ends were trimmed by 4 bases and 5 bases, with 17 bases remaining between them. Germline CDR1 MNHEY, CDR2 SVGAGI. This CDR3 comprises 15 residues. CDR3: CASSWHRNQMETQYF. CDR3 coding DNA: TGTGCCAGCAGTTGGCACCGAAACCAGATGGAGACCCAGTACTTC.

V and J are TRBV20-1 and TRBJ1-2, with D unclear. The CDR3 runs 10 residues. Germline assignment: CDR1 DFQATT and CDR2 SNEGSKA (reference sequence). The V gene lost 7 bases and the J gene lost 3 bases, with 6 bases spanning the gap. CDR3 coding DNA: TGCAGTGGAGCTGACTATGGCTACACCTTC. It codes for CSGADYGYTF.

This sequence joins TRBV11-3 and TRBJ1-2, with 10 bases that match TRBD1. Germline lookup yields CDR1 SGHNT and CDR2 YENEEA. After removal of 4 bases from V and 6 bases from J, the junction contained 5 bases not matched to a gene. This CDR3 is built from 14 residues. CDR3 sequence: CASSSRDRGDGYTF. DNA for the CDR3: TGTGCCAGCAGCTCCCGGGACAGGGGCGATGGCTACACCTTC.

The chain employs TRBV19 and TRBJ1-5; 8 nucleotides match TRBD1. Germline V gene sequence: CDR1 LNHDA, CDR2 SQIVND (reference sequence). The trim removed 9 bases at V and 5 bases at J, leaving 6 bases unmatched. The CDR3 length is 13 residues. CDR3 residues: CASKGTGDQPQHF. The CDR3 DNA sequence: TGTGCCAGCAAAGGGACAGGCGATCAGCCCCAGCATTTT.

This clone was observed a single time. The CDR3 loop is CASSMQGANEKLFF. The CDR3 region has the DNA TGTGCCAGTAGTATGCAGGGGGCCAACGAAAAACTGTTTTTT. The chain couples TRBV19 to TRBJ1-4; the match to TRBD1 covers 8 bases. The CDR3 has 14 residues. V dropped 3 bases and J dropped 8; count of bases not matched to a gene: 5. CDR1 and CDR2 (germline): LNHDA, SQIVND (reference sequence). Using reference TRBV19 and TRBJ1-4 for the parts outside the CDR3, the full variable domain is DGGITQSPKYLFRKEGQNVTLSCEQNLNHDAMYWYRQDPGQGLRLIYYSQIVNDFQKGDIAEGYSVSREKKESFPLTVTSAQKNPTAFYLCASSMQGANEKLFFGSGTQLSVL.

This chain links TRBV7-2 with TRBJ2-7, with TRBD2 matching over 10 bases. In germline, CDR1 is SGHTA, CDR2 FQGNSA. CDR3 size: 15 residues. V was pared by 4 bases and J by 6 bases, with 9 bases of the junction left unmatched. The DNA of the CDR3 is TGTGCCAGCAGCTCCCCGACTAGCGGGTGGCTCGAGCAGTACTTC. Translation gives CASSSPTSGWLEQYF.

A word on this clone: Other DNA sequences in the same sample also yield this CDR3. The chain links TRBV30 to TRBJ1-2; TRBD1 matches 9 bases. This CDR3 region has 14 residues. Germline-derived CDR1 and CDR2 are GTSNPN and SVGIG (reference sequence). Unmatched junction bases numbered 5, after V lost 1 base and J lost 5 bases. The chain's CDR3 is CAWSEDRGAYGYTF. Here the CDR3 DNA reads TGTGCCTGGAGTGAGGACAGGGGTGCTTATGGCTACACCTTC.

The chain joins TRBV7-3 to TRBJ2-2; 9 positions match TRBD2. The CDR3 totals 16 residues. Germline CDR1 is SGHTA and CDR2 is FQGTGA. J gave up 8 bases and V 2 bases, and 9 bases lay outside the gene matches. CDR3 in DNA: TGTGCCAGCAGCTTAGCGGGACTAGCCTCCGGGGGGGAGCTGTTTTTT. Protein: CASSLAGLASGGELFF.